The clone carrying this T cell receptor (beta chain) was detected only a few times. Its cognate antigen is unknown. These data are taken from a study of post-analysis software for immune sequencing data. General observations from the study: People with multiple sclerosis had a significantly lower normalized Chao1 diversity than controls did. Same-batch samples co-clustered strongly by F measure. In patients, TRBV5-6, TRBV5-1 and TRBV20-1 belonged to roughly 5 TRBV segments found more frequently than in controls.

Built from TCR beta cDNA, the libraries had unique molecular identifiers in them. The source material, roughly 0.9 to 10 million T cells, gave rise to about 490,000 cDNA molecules. TCRdb passed the PCR reads through MiXCR, listing each CDR3 protein once. The profile covers roughly 400,000 distinct CDR3 sequences, with about 40% appearing a single time and approximately 7.1% taken by the ten largest. The junction had 13 bases not matched to a gene; V was cut back by 8 bases and J by 7 bases. The germline V gene encodes CDR1 SGHTA and CDR2 FQGNSA. The CDR3 is 16 residues long. The sequenced sample consisted of blood. The V call is TRBV7-2, the J call TRBJ2-1, with TRBD2 matching 11 bases. The sequence was collected from a girl aged 2 to 10 with multiple sclerosis. The CDR3, as DNA: TGTGCCAGCGGCCTCACTCGACTAGCGGGATTAAATGAGCAGTTCTTC. Protein sequence: CASGLTRLAGLNEQFF.